The 9 T cell receptor beta chains below were found in one sample sequenced in a study of monozygotic twins with cystic fibrosis. Assay: immunoSEQ multiplex PCR; the TCRdb copy retains only in-frame clones and omits some. The table has approximately 14,000 clones, 85% to 90% seen once. Specimen: blood. The receptors derive from a boy younger than 18 with cystic fibrosis.

V and J are TRBV11-2 and TRBJ2-7, with 10 positions matching TRBD2. The J segment lost 0 bases and the V segment lost 0 bases, leaving 8 bases of the junction unmatched. CDR1 SGHAT and CDR2 FQNNGV come from the germline V gene. This CDR3 comprises 18 residues. CDR3: CASSLDWTSGSLSYEQYF. For the CDR3, the DNA is TGTGCCAGCAGCTTAGACTGGACTAGCGGATCACTCTCCTACGAGCAGTACTTC.

J is TRBJ2-1 and V is TRBV7-2, with D perhaps matching TRBD2 (5 bases). V was pared by 0 bases and J by 3 bases, with 15 bases between. Germline V gives CDR1 SGHTA, CDR2 FQGNSA. The CDR3 runs 17 residues. The CDR3 DNA reads as TGTGCCAGCAGCTTAGCGTTTGGACTTGGAATCTACAATGAGCAGTTCTTC. It is translated as CASSLAFGLGIYNEQFF. The complete variable domain, with remaining parts taken from reference TRBV7-2 and TRBJ2-1, reads GAGVSQSPSNKVTEKGKDVELRCDPISGHTALYWYRQSLGQGLEFLIYFQGNSAPDKSGLPSDRFSAERTGGSVSTLTIQRTQQEDSAVYLCASSLAFGLGIYNEQFFGPGTRLTVL.

The CDR3 protein is CASSLRQVGDSPLHF. DNA of the CDR3: TGTGCCAGCAGCTTACGACAGGTAGGGGATTCACCCCTCCACTTT. V gene TRBV11-2 combines with J gene TRBJ1-6; weak D call: TRBD1 (6 bases). The ends were cut back, 2 bases at V and 8 bases at J, with 13 bases in the middle. Germline lookup yields CDR1 SGHAT and CDR2 FQNNGV. The CDR3 has 15 residues.

The gene calls are TRBV9 and TRBJ2-3; 8 nucleotides align to TRBD2. Germline CDR1 reads SGDLS; CDR2 reads YYNGEE. The CDR3 is 17 residues long. V gave up 4 bases and J gave up 1 base; unmatched junction bases: 11. In DNA form, the CDR3 reads TGTGCCAGCAGCCCCCGGTGGGGTAGCGGGGGCACAGATACGCAGTATTTT. This encodes CASSPRWGSGGTDTQYF. The variable domain in full, with the rest retrieved from reference TRBV9 and TRBJ2-3, is DSGVTQTPKHLITATGQRVTLRCSPRSGDLSVYWYQQSLDQGLQFLIQYYNGEERAKGNILERFSAQQFPDLHSELNLSSLELGDSALYFCASSPRWGSGGTDTQYFGPGTRLTVL.

The V call is TRBV18, the J call TRBJ1-3; D is undetermined. Trimming left V 2 bases short and J 3 bases short, with 14 bases between. Germline CDR1 is KGHSH and CDR2 is LQKENI. CDR3 size: 16 residues. CDR3 coding DNA: TGTGCCAGCTCACCAAACCCCCGGACGGGTGGAAACACCATATATTTT. This gives the protein CASSPNPRTGGNTIYF.

The V and J genes are TRBV6-5 and TRBJ2-1; tentative D call: TRBD1 (5 bases). This CDR3 contains 13 residues. Trimming took 0 bases from V and 8 from J, leaving 8 bases between them. Germline V gene sequence: CDR1 MNHEY, CDR2 SVGAGI. CDR3 region: CASSYSIGDEQFF. CDR3 DNA sequence: TGTGCCAGCAGTTACTCGATAGGGGATGAGCAGTTCTTC.

This clone was seen only once. This rearrangement joins TRBV7-3 to TRBJ1-1; D gene uncertain. Trimming stripped 5 bases from V and 0 bases from J, with 7 bases between. Germline lookup yields CDR1 SGHTA and CDR2 FQGTGA. The CDR3 sequence is 13 residues long. The CDR3 loop is CASSDTVNTEAFF. Here the CDR3 DNA reads TGTGCCAGCAGCGACACAGTGAACACTGAAGCTTTCTTT.

The sample holds one count of this clone. The genes are TRBV30 and TRBJ1-4, with D possibly matching TRBD1 (6 bases). The germline V gene has CDR1 GTSNPN and CDR2 SVGIG (reference sequence). The length of the CDR3 is 16 residues. Trimming stripped 6 bases from V and 8 bases from J, with 25 bases between. CDR3 loop: CACSLGIGGIGEKLFF. CDR3 DNA sequence: TGTGCCTGCTCCCTCGGTATAGGGGGGATTGGAGAAAAACTGTTTTTT.

The gene calls are TRBV5-1 and TRBJ2-5; the D gene is possibly TRBD1 (6 bases). Germline CDR1 SGHRS, CDR2 YFSETQ. The V gene lost 5 bases and the J gene lost 3 bases, with 14 bases spanning the gap. The CDR3 is made up of 14 amino acids. CDR3 residues: CASSPQGGKETQYF. CDR3 in DNA: TGCGCCAGCAGTCCACAGGGTGGCAAAGAGACCCAGTACTTC.